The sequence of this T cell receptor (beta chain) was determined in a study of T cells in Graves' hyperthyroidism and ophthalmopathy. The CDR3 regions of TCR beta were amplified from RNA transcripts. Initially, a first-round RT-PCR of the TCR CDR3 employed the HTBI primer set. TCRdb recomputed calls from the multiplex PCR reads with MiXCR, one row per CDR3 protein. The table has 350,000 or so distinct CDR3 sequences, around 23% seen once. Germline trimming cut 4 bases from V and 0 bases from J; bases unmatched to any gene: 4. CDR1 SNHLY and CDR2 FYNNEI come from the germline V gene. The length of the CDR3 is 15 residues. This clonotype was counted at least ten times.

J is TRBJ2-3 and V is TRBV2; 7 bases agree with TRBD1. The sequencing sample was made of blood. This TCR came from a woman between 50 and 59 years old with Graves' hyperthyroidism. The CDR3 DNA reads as TGTGCCAGCAGTGCCCGGGACAGAAGCACAGATACGCAGTATTTT. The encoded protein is CASSARDRSTDTQYF.